This record concerns one TCR beta chain sequence. This may arise from a read error, as a much more abundant clone is one base away. The data were taken from a study of blood T cell repertoires in COVID-19. About the study: Acute and convalescent COVID-19 specimens originated in the United States, Italy and Spain.

Sequencing used immunoSEQ multiplex PCR; TCRdb keeps in-frame clones, though not all of them. The table has 2,000 or so clones, 69% seen once. The clonotype originates from a man between 65 and 85 years old with active COVID-19. The sample comprised peripheral blood.

The CDR3 is CASSEPNSFTEAFF. CDR3 coding DNA: TGCGCCAGCAGCGAACCCAACAGTTTCACTGAAGCTTTCTTT. The chain joins TRBV4-1 to TRBJ1-1; D unclear. The germline CDR1 and CDR2 sequences are MGHRA and YSYEKL. V shed 5 bases and J shed 4 bases, with 14 bases lying between them. The CDR3 spans 14 residues.